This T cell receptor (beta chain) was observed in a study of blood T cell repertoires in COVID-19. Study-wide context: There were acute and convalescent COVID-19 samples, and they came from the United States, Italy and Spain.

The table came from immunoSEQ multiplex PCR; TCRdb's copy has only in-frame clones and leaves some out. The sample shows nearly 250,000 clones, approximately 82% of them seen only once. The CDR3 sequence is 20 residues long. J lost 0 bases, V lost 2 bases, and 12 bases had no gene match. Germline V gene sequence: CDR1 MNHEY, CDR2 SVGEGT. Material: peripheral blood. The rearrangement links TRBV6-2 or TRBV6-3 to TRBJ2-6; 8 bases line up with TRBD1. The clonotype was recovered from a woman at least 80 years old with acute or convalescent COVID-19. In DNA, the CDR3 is TGTGCCAGCAGTTACCCCGGCCGGGGACAGGCGCTCTCTGGGGCCAACGTCCTGACTTTC. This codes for CASSYPGRGQALSGANVLTF.